The rows below give T cell receptor beta chains drawn from one sample of a study of T cells in Graves' hyperthyroidism and ophthalmopathy. MiXCR, applied by TCRdb to the multiplex PCR reads, yields one record per CDR3 protein. Of under 40,000 distinct CDR3 sequences listed, approximately 50% were seen once; the top ten hold 5.5% to 7.5%. The sample consisted of blood. These receptors all stem from a woman between 50 and 59 years old with Graves' hyperthyroidism that later progressed to Graves' ophthalmopathy. Each CDR3 is given with its conserved first and last residue. A row's size may be missing; if present it is once, few, many or a size class.

TRBV5-5	many	TRBJ2-3	CASSLVPGGIHPQYF
TRBV2	many	TRBJ1-3	CASSDSRSGNTIYF
TRBV6-5	-	TRBJ2-7	CASSWDGSSYEQYF
TRBV6-5	many	TRBJ1-3	CASFSFGNTIYF
TRBV29-1	once	TRBJ2-5	CSVEVDRVLETQYF
TRBV6-5	many	TRBJ1-2	CASSSPAITGNYGYTF
TRBV27	-	TRBJ2-5	CASSLSGGGQPQYF
TRBV20-1	-	TRBJ1-1	CSARVRGAGTEAFF
TRBV27	-	TRBJ1-2	CASSFFQGATYGYTF
TRBV5-4	medium-sized	TRBJ1-2	CASSWADRGHNYGYTF
TRBV7-3	-	TRBJ2-3	CASSLILGSGRASDTQYF
TRBV2	-	TRBJ1-6	CASSEGTGHNSPLHF
TRBV2	many	TRBJ1-1	CASSESFGGTEAFF
TRBV11-3	many	TRBJ2-5	CASSPGDTSGRFETQYF
TRBV7-3	-	TRBJ1-5	CASSPGRLGSSQPQHF
TRBV5-1	many	TRBJ2-3	CASSLSAAASTDTQYF
TRBV18	few	TRBJ2-3	CASSPLEGWGTDTQYF
TRBV5-5	-	TRBJ1-5	CASSRVSDKDQPQHF
TRBV19	-	TRBJ1-2	CASTPGATGGYGYTF
TRBV24-1	many	TRBJ1-5	CATSDSAHGGRQTISLHF
TRBV15	-	TRBJ1-2	CATSRDSAYGYTF
TRBV7-2	-	TRBJ2-3	CASSLNGLGDTQYF
TRBV27	many	TRBJ2-7	CASSRPRAGPYEQYF
TRBV20-1	-	TRBJ2-7	CSAREQGAFSYEQYF
TRBV11-3	many	TRBJ2-5	CASSFRGMKETQYF
TRBV2	once	TRBJ2-6	CASRTGTGRPGANVLTF